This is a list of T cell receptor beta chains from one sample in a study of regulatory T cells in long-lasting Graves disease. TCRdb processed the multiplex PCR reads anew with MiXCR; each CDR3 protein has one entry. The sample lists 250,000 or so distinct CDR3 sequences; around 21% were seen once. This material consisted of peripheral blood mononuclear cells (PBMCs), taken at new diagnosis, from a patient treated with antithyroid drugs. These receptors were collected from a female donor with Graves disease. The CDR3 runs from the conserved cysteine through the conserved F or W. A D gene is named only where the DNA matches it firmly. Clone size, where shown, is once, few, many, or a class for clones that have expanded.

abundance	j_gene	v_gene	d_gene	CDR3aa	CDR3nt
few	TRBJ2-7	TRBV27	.	CASAGGGAEQYF	TGTGCCAGCGCCGGAGGGGGGGCCGAGCAGTACTTC
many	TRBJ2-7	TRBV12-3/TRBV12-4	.	CASSLKRNEQYF	TGTGCCAGCAGTTTAAAGCGAAACGAGCAGTACTTC
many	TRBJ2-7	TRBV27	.	CASRGEIHEQYF	TGTGCCAGCAGGGGGGAGATTCACGAGCAGTACTTC
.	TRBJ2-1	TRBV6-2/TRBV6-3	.	CASSYSGTHNEQFF	TGTGCCAGCAGTTACTCTGGGACTCACAATGAGCAGTTCTTC
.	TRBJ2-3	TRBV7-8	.	CASSLDRVFTDTQYF	TGTGCCAGCAGCTTAGACAGGGTTTTCACAGATACGCAGTATTTT
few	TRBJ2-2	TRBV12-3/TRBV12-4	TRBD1	CASSFGTGRTGELFF	TGTGCCAGCAGTTTCGGGACAGGGAGGACCGGGGAGCTGTTTTTT
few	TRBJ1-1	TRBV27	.	CASSRLLMGDTEAFF	TGTGCCAGCAGTCGTCTTCTCATGGGGGACACTGAAGCTTTCTTT
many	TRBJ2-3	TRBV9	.	CASSVGGSRDTQYF	TGTGCCAGCAGCGTAGGGGGGTCGCGAGATACGCAGTATTTT
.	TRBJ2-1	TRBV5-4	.	CASSVEGFEQFF	TGTGCCAGCAGCGTGGAGGGGTTTGAGCAGTTCTTC
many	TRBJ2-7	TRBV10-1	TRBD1	CASSERQGTYEQYF	TGCGCCAGCAGTGAACGACAGGGCACCTACGAGCAGTACTTC
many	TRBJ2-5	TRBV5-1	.	CASSVPFQETQYF	TGCGCCAGCAGCGTACCGTTCCAAGAGACCCAGTACTTC
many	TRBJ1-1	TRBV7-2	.	CASSFGGSSSTEAFF	TGTGCCAGCAGCTTTGGGGGGTCTTCCAGCACTGAAGCTTTCTTT
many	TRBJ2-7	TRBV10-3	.	CAISGDGDAYEQYF	TGTGCCATCAGTGGGGACGGGGACGCCTACGAGCAGTACTTC
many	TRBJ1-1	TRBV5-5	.	CASSLAAGLNTEAFF	TGCGCCAGCAGCTTGGCGGCGGGTCTGAACACTGAAGCTTTCTTT
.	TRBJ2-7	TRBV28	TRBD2	CASSLTSGRYEQYF	TGTGCCAGCAGTTTGACTAGCGGGAGGTACGAGCAGTACTTC
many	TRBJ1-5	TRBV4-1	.	CASSQDFGYSNQPQHF	TGCGCCAGCAGCCAAGATTTCGGTTATAGCAATCAGCCCCAGCATTTT
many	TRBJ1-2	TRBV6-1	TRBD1	CASSQVDREGGYTF	TGTGCCAGCAGCCAAGTGGACAGGGAGGGCGGCTACACCTTC
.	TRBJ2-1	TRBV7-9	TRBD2	CASSSEWDGLAGVGNEQFF	TGTGCCAGCAGCTCAGAGTGGGACGGACTAGCGGGAGTAGGTAATGAGCAGTTCTTC
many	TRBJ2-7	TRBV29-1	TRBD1	CSVLGQGAHEQYF	TGCAGCGTTCTAGGGCAGGGGGCCCACGAGCAGTACTTC
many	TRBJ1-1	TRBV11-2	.	CASSHRGSRGGGTEAFF	TGTGCCAGCAGCCACCGTGGCAGCAGAGGGGGAGGCACTGAAGCTTTCTTT
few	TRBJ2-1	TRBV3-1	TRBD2	CASSQDGTSGRYEQFF	TGTGCCAGCAGCCAAGATGGGACTAGCGGGAGATATGAGCAGTTCTTC
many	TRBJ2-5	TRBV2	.	CASRSGDTVQETQYF	TGTGCCAGCCGAAGTGGAGACACCGTCCAAGAGACCCAGTACTTC
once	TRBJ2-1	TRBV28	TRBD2	CASATSGDPSYNEQFF	TGTGCCAGCGCGACTAGCGGGGACCCTTCCTACAATGAGCAGTTCTTC
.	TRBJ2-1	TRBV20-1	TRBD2	CSARDGGLAGGRSYNEQFF	TGCAGTGCTAGAGATGGGGGACTAGCGGGAGGCCGATCCTACAATGAGCAGTTCTTC
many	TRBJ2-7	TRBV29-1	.	CSVDGPFGSDEQYF	TGCAGCGTTGACGGGCCGTTCGGGTCAGACGAGCAGTACTTC
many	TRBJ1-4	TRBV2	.	CASSELGREEKLFF	TGTGCCAGCAGTGAATTGGGTCGGGAGGAAAAACTGTTTTTT
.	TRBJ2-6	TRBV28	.	CATGTPEGGANVLTF	TGTGCGACTGGAACTCCGGAAGGTGGGGCCAACGTCCTGACTTTC
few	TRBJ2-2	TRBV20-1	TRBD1	CSARPRTGPAGELFF	TGCAGTGCTAGACCCCGGACAGGGCCCGCCGGGGAGCTGTTTTTT
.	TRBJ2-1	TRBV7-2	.	CASSLDRLGQQFF	TGTGCCAGCAGCTTAGATCGACTAGGGCAGCAGTTCTTC
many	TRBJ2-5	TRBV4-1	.	CASSQGAGKKTQYF	TGCGCCAGCAGCCAAGGGGCTGGGAAGAAGACCCAGTACTTC
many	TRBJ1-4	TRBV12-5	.	CASGSPETEHEKLFF	TGTGCTAGTGGTTCCCCCGAGACAGAACATGAAAAACTGTTTTTT
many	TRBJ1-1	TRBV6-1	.	CASSEIGDTEAFF	TGTGCCAGCAGCGAAATTGGGGACACTGAAGCTTTCTTT
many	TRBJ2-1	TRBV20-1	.	CSARVAGAGDEQFF	TGCAGTGCTAGGGTGGCGGGGGCGGGCGATGAGCAGTTCTTC
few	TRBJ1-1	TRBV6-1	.	CASSRSWGGSNTEAFF	TGTGCCAGCAGCCGAAGTTGGGGGGGTTCGAACACTGAAGCTTTCTTT
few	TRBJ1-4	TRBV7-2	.	CASSLGGNEKLFF	TGTGCCAGCAGCTTAGGCGGGAATGAAAAACTGTTTTTT
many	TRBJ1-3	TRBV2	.	CASTRQSSSGNTIYF	TGTGCCAGCACTCGACAGTCCAGCTCTGGAAACACCATATATTTT
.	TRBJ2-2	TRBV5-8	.	CASSSTGRGAGELFF	TGTGCCAGCAGCTCCACAGGGAGAGGGGCCGGGGAGCTGTTTTTT
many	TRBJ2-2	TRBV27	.	CASSLWSAAGELFF	TGTGCCAGCAGTTTATGGTCGGCAGCCGGGGAGCTGTTTTTT
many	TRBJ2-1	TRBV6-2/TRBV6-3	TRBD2	CASSYPAGGPGLAGGPLWNNEQFF	TGTGCCAGCAGTTACCCCGCCGGTGGCCCGGGACTAGCGGGGGGGCCGCTTTGGAACAATGAGCAGTTCTTC
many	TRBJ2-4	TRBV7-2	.	CASSLVTGMGKNIQYF	TGTGCCAGCAGCTTAGTCACAGGGATGGGCAAAAACATTCAGTACTTC
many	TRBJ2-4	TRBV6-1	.	CASSEAAVVKVQYF	TGTGCCAGCAGTGAAGCGGCAGTTGTTAAGGTTCAGTACTTC
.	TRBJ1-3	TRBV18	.	CASSPSYLGSGNTIYF	TGTGCCAGCTCACCATCTTATCTGGGATCTGGAAACACCATATATTTT
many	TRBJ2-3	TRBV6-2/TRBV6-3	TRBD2	CASSLAGAGDTQYF	TGTGCCAGCAGTTTAGCGGGAGCAGGGGATACGCAGTATTTT
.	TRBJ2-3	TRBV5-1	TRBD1	CASSLEQGARADTQYF	TGCGCCAGCAGCTTGGAACAGGGGGCGCGTGCAGATACGCAGTATTTT
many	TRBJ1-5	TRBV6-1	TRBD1	CASRKIPLGQGQQPQHF	TGTGCCAGCAGGAAGATACCGCTGGGACAGGGACAACAGCCCCAGCATTTT
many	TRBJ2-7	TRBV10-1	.	CASRLCYYEQYF	TGCGCCAGCAGGCTATGTTACTACGAGCAGTACTTC
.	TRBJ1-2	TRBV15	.	CATSRDGDGYTF	TGTGCCACCAGCAGAGATGGGGATGGCTACACCTTC
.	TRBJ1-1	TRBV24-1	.	CATSDTSGTEAFF	TGTGCCACCAGTGATACCAGCGGCACTGAAGCTTTCTTT
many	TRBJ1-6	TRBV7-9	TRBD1	CASSFNRGSASPLHF	TGTGCCAGCAGCTTCAACAGGGGGTCGGCTTCACCCCTCCACTTT